Each of the 19 T cell receptor beta chains below was sequenced from the same sample in a study of OX40 agonist ivuxolimab in advanced cancers. The repertoire was sequenced with immunoSEQ multiplex PCR; TCRdb's copy has only in-frame clones and lacks some. The table lists some 42,000 clones, more than 80% of them singletons. The starting material was CD4+ or CD8+ T cells sorted from blood, obtained in a trial of the OX40 agonist ivuxolimab. These receptors were collected from an adult with an advanced solid tumor such as melanoma, head and neck, liver or kidney cancer.

This clone was recorded once. The rearrangement uses TRBV15 and TRBJ1-5; D is unresolved. This CDR3 contains 15 residues. CDR1 and CDR2 (germline): LNHNV, YYDKDF (reference sequence). V lost 0 bases to trimming and J lost 6 bases, with 12 bases between them. The CDR3: CATSRDRSFRQPQHF. As DNA, the CDR3 is TGTGCCACCAGCAGAGACAGGTCTTTTCGTCAGCCCCAGCATTTT.

V gene TRBV28 combines with J gene TRBJ1-5; no clear D. Trimming removed 5 bases at V and 0 bases at J, with 11 bases between. Germline CDR1 and CDR2: MDHEN and SYDVKM. This CDR3 contains 15 residues. CDR3 amino acids: CASSITPNSNQPQHF. In DNA form, the CDR3 reads TGTGCCAGCAGTATCACACCAAATAGCAATCAGCCCCAGCATTTT.

In its sample, this clone was seen once. The chain joins TRBV7-2 to TRBJ1-2, with D uncertain. CDR3 length: 16 residues. Trimming pared 1 base from V and 0 bases from J, leaving 12 bases between. Germline values: CDR1 SGHTA, CDR2 FQGNSA. CDR3 in amino acids: CASSLGGSGSNYGYTF. The CDR3 DNA follows: TGTGCCAGCAGCTTAGGAGGCAGCGGTTCTAACTATGGCTACACCTTC.

The V gene is TRBV30, the J gene TRBJ1-1; no firm D call. This CDR3 comprises 11 residues. The V end lost 3 bases, the J end lost 0 bases, and 2 bases lay between the germline ends. Germline CDR1 and CDR2: GTSNPN and SVGIG (reference sequence). The CDR3 region is CAWSVNTEAFF. The CDR3 DNA reads as TGTGCCTGGAGCGTGAACACTGAAGCTTTCTTT.

V gene TRBV6-5 combines with J gene TRBJ1-4, with D possibly matching TRBD1 (5 bases). Germline CDR1 and CDR2: MNHEY and SVGAGI. V gave up 6 bases and J gave up 4 bases, with 9 bases separating them. The CDR3 loop spans 13 amino acids. The CDR3 nucleotides are TGTGCCAGCAGGCGGGACCTTAATGAAAAACTGTTTTTT. Protein: CASRRDLNEKLFF.

The V call is TRBV29-1, the J call TRBJ1-2; D ambiguous. This CDR3 is built from 16 residues. V was cut by 0 bases and J by 4 bases, with 18 bases left in between. CDR1 is SQVTM and CDR2 is ANQGSEA in the germline V gene. CDR3 DNA: TGCAGCGTTGAAGATCCTCTACAGAGCCGCGCCTATGGCTACACCTTC. It yields the protein CSVEDPLQSRAYGYTF.

The chain joins TRBV7-9 to TRBJ2-1; D remains unclear. There are 13 residues in the CDR3. V dropped 2 bases and J dropped 9 bases, with 11 bases sitting between them. The germline V gene encodes CDR1 SEHNR and CDR2 FQNEAQ (reference sequence). The CDR3 bases are TGTGCCAGCAGCTTAAGTCAGTTGGGTGAGCAGTTCTTC. This codes for CASSLSQLGEQFF.

V and J are TRBV5-4 and TRBJ2-1; D possibly corresponds to TRBD2 (6 bases). Trimming cost V 0 bases and J 3 bases, with 7 bases left between them. The CDR3 sequence is 14 residues long. Per the germline V gene, CDR1 is SGHNT and CDR2 is YYREEE (reference sequence). The CDR3 sequence is CASSLGGGYNEQFF. In nucleotides, the CDR3 is TGTGCCAGCAGCTTGGGGGGAGGCTACAATGAGCAGTTCTTC. The variable domain in full, with the rest retrieved from reference TRBV5-4 and TRBJ2-1, is ETGVTQSPTHLIKTRGQQVTLRCSSQSGHNTVSWYQQALGQGPQFIFQYYREEENGRGNFPPRFSGLQFPNYSSELNVNALELDDSALYLCASSLGGGYNEQFFGPGTRLTVL.

The rearrangement joins TRBV29-1 to TRBJ1-1; 7 bases match TRBD1. Germline V gene lookup returns CDR1 SQVTM and CDR2 ANQGSEA. V lost 6 bases and J lost 5; bases outside the gene matches: 9. The CDR3 runs 13 residues. The chain's CDR3 is CSVIGGGYTEAFF. In DNA, the CDR3 is TGCAGCGTAATAGGGGGCGGTTATACTGAAGCTTTCTTT.

This clone came up once. The chain joins TRBV7-3 to TRBJ2-7; TRBD1 matches at 8 bases. The CDR3 runs 14 residues. Trimming cost V 2 bases and J 3 bases; bases outside gene matches: 3. Germline values: CDR1 SGHTA, CDR2 FQGTGA. The CDR3 coding sequence is TGTGCCAGCAGCTTAGCTGGGACAGGCTACGAGCAGTACTTC. Translated, it gives CASSLAGTGYEQYF.

V is TRBV14 and J is TRBJ2-1; 10 positions agree with TRBD2. Germline CDR1 reads SGHDN; CDR2 reads FVKESK. Germline trimming cut 1 base from V and 3 bases from J; bases unmatched to any gene: 9. The CDR3 is made up of 18 amino acids. Here the CDR3 reads CASSQVELAGGHYNEQFF. Here the CDR3 DNA reads TGTGCCAGCAGCCAAGTTGAATTAGCGGGGGGACACTACAATGAGCAGTTCTTC.

The gene calls are TRBV7-9 and TRBJ2-5; a possible D gene is TRBD2 (5 bases). V was cut by 3 bases and J by 4 bases, with 6 bases left in between. CDR1 is SEHNR and CDR2 is FQNEAQ in the germline V gene (reference sequence). CDR3 length: 12 amino acids. Written as DNA, the CDR3 is TGTGCCAGCAGCTTTGCGGGAGAGACCCAGTACTTC. Amino acid sequence: CASSFAGETQYF.

The genes are TRBV11-3 and TRBJ2-2; 13 bases are shared with TRBD2. The CDR3 consists of 17 residues. V was pared by 5 bases and J by 5 bases, with 8 bases of the junction left unmatched. In germline, CDR1 is SGHNT, CDR2 YENEEA. Written as DNA, the CDR3 is TGTGCCAGCAGCCCGGGACTAGCGGGATTAGAGACCGGGGAGCTGTTTTTT. Its protein product is CASSPGLAGLETGELFF. The whole variable domain, remainder taken from reference TRBV11-3 and TRBJ2-2, is EAGVVQSPRYKIIEKKQPVAFWCNPISGHNTLYWYLQNLGQGPELLIRYENEEAVDDSQLPKDRFSAERLKGVDSTLKIQPAELGDSAVYLCASSPGLAGLETGELFFGEGSRLTVL.

This chain links TRBV30 with TRBJ1-2, with TRBD1 identical over 9 bases. Germline-derived CDR1 and CDR2 are GTSNPN and SVGIG (reference sequence). There are 18 residues in the CDR3. Trimming cost V 8 bases and J 0 bases; bases outside gene matches: 19. The CDR3 DNA sequence: TGTGCCCTAAAAACTTCCGTGGGACAGGGTCTTACTAACTATGGCTACACCTTC. Its protein product is CALKTSVGQGLTNYGYTF. Using reference TRBV30 and TRBJ1-2 for the parts outside the CDR3, the full variable domain is SQTIHQWPATLVQPVGSPLSLECTVEGTSNPNLYWYRQAAGRGLQLLFYSVGIGQISSEVPQNLSASRPQDRQFILSSKKLLLSDSGFYLCALKTSVGQGLTNYGYTFGSGTRLTVV.

The genes are TRBV5-1 and TRBJ1-1, with D uncertain. CDR1 and CDR2 (germline): SGHRS, YFSETQ. V lost 1 base and J lost 5, with 15 bases in between. The CDR3 sequence is 15 residues long. As DNA, the CDR3 is TGCGCCAGCAGCTTGTCCCAGGACGGGTATACTGAAGCTTTCTTT. This translates into CASSLSQDGYTEAFF.

The chain has TRBV19 and TRBJ2-6; 7 bases are shared with TRBD1. The CDR3 is 18 amino acids. Germline assignment: CDR1 LNHDA and CDR2 SQIVND (reference sequence). The V and J ends lost 5 bases and 0 bases, in that order; junction bases with no gene match: 10. CDR3 in amino acids: CASSVSDRVGSGANVLTF. The CDR3 coding sequence is TGTGCCAGTAGTGTCTCCGACAGGGTTGGCTCTGGGGCCAACGTCCTGACTTTC.

This chain joins TRBV15 and TRBJ2-5; TRBD1 matches 8 bases. With 0 bases clipped from V and 5 bases from J, the junction kept 5 bases outside the gene matches. Germline CDR1 reads LNHNV; CDR2 reads YYDKDF (reference sequence). The CDR3 consists of 15 residues. The CDR3 protein is CATSRDRGLGETQYF. DNA of the CDR3: TGTGCCACCAGCAGAGACAGGGGGCTAGGGGAGACCCAGTACTTC. The variable domain in full, with the rest retrieved from reference TRBV15 and TRBJ2-5, is DAMVIQNPRYQVTQFGKPVTLSCSQTLNHNVMYWYQQKSSQAPKLLFHYYDKDFNNEADTPDNFQSRRPNTSFCFLDIRSPGLGDTAMYLCATSRDRGLGETQYFGPGTRLLVL.

This chain uses TRBV6-6 with TRBJ1-4; D is unresolved. Trimming shortened V by 2 bases and J by 6 bases, and 13 bases separated the two germline ends. This CDR3 region has 15 residues. Germline assignment: CDR1 MNHNY and CDR2 SVGAGI (reference sequence). The CDR3 DNA is TGTGCCAGCAGTTACATGCACCTAAGGGATGAAAAACTGTTTTTT. It specifies CASSYMHLRDEKLFF.

The V gene is TRBV5-6, the J gene TRBJ1-1, with 9 nucleotides matching TRBD1. The ends lost 0 bases at V and 5 bases at J; junction bases unmatched: 5. CDR3 length: 15 residues. Germline values: CDR1 SGHDT, CDR2 YYEEEE. CDR3 region: CASSLEGDRVTEAFF. The CDR3, as DNA: TGTGCCAGCAGCTTGGAGGGGGACAGGGTTACTGAAGCTTTCTTT.